Presented here are 18 T cell receptor beta chains from one specimen sequenced in a study of shared clonotypes between healthy human individuals. Only in-frame clones appear in the TCRdb table, and some are missing; sequencing was by immunoSEQ multiplex PCR. The sample has 950,000 to 1,300,000 clones; about 75% are singletons. Input material: memory CD4+ T cells sorted from blood. Subset in this sample: CD45RA-negative fraction. These receptors were obtained from a man aged 18 to 30 in good health.

The chain employs TRBV6-1 and TRBJ2-1; D gene uncertain. CDR1 and CDR2 (germline): MNHNS, SASEGT. The V end lost 3 bases, the J end lost 7 bases, and 13 bases lay between the germline ends. CDR3 size: 14 residues. The CDR3 DNA follows: TGTGCCAGCAGTGATCCGGGTCGGTGGAATGAGCAGTTCTTC. Encoded protein: CASSDPGRWNEQFF.

Points on this clone: This may be a read error: a much more frequent sequence differs by one nucleotide. The CDR3 region is CASSHGLASTDTQYF. The CDR3 bases are TGCGCCAGCAGCCACGGACTGGCTAGCACAGATACGCAGTATTTT. This chain uses TRBV4-3 with TRBJ2-3, with a tentative D call TRBD2 (5 bases). This CDR3 spans 15 amino acids. From germline, CDR1 is LGHNA and CDR2 YSLEER. V lost 3 bases and J 0 bases, leaving 10 bases between the germline ends.

This clone was detected a few times. This rearrangement joins TRBV10-3 to TRBJ1-5, with 7 bases fitting TRBD1. The CDR3 is 13 residues long. V trimming: 5 bases; J trimming: 6 bases; junction bases outside the gene matches: 4. Germline CDR1 ENHRY, CDR2 SYGVKD. The CDR3 nucleotides are TGTGCCATCAGTACAGGGGAAATTCAGCCCCAGCATTTT. Amino acid sequence: CAISTGEIQPQHF.

This chain uses TRBV11-2 with TRBJ2-5; TRBD2 is a possible D gene (7 bases). Trimming removed 3 bases from V and 1 base from J, with 18 bases in between. This CDR3 is 17 amino acids long. CDR1 is SGHAT and CDR2 is FQNNGV in the germline V gene. CDR3 loop: CASSFTSGGPGQETQYF. The CDR3 DNA is TGTGCCAGCAGCTTCACTTCGGGGGGCCCTGGCCAAGAGACCCAGTACTTC.

The V and J genes are TRBV5-4 and TRBJ1-1; 7 nucleotides align to TRBD1. Germline loops: CDR1 SGHNT, CDR2 YYREEE (reference sequence). The CDR3 runs to 16 residues. V was clipped by 2 bases and J by 1 base; unmatched bases: 8. The CDR3 loop is CASSFPLGTANTEAFF. The CDR3 DNA reads TGTGCCAGCAGCTTCCCCCTCGGGACAGCGAACACTGAAGCTTTCTTT. Based on the CDR3 plus reference TRBV5-4 and TRBJ1-1, the full variable domain is ETGVTQSPTHLIKTRGQQVTLRCSSQSGHNTVSWYQQALGQGPQFIFQYYREEENGRGNFPPRFSGLQFPNYSSELNVNALELDDSALYLCASSFPLGTANTEAFFGQGTRLTVV.

The gene calls are TRBV10-3 and TRBJ2-7; the match to TRBD2 covers 9 bases. Germline CDR1 reads ENHRY; CDR2 reads SYGVKD. CDR3 length equals 14 residues. J lost 4 bases, V lost 6 bases, and 7 bases had no gene match. The CDR3 sequence: CAIRPFSGSYEQYF. The CDR3 DNA sequence: TGTGCCATCAGACCCTTTAGCGGGAGTTACGAGCAGTACTTC.

This chain joins TRBV19 and TRBJ2-6, with TRBD2 as a possible D gene (6 bases). The V gene lost 7 bases and the J gene lost 2 bases, with 9 bases spanning the gap. Germline V gene data show CDR1 as LNHDA and CDR2 as SQIVND (reference sequence). The CDR3 contains 14 residues. The CDR3 here is CASTRGAGANVLTF. The CDR3 DNA follows: TGTGCCAGTACGCGGGGCGCTGGGGCCAACGTCCTGACTTTC.

CDR3 nucleotide sequence: TGCGCCAGCAGCTCCGGACAGGGGACGGCTGGAAACACCATATATTTT. Protein product: CASSSGQGTAGNTIYF. This rearrangement joins TRBV5-1 to TRBJ1-3, with TRBD1 matching over 9 bases. The CDR3 consists of 16 residues. The germline V gene has CDR1 SGHRS and CDR2 YFSETQ. V trimming: 3 bases; J trimming: 2 bases; junction bases outside the gene matches: 6.

The chain has TRBV6-4 and TRBJ1-6; D is possibly TRBD1 (5 bases). The CDR3 spans 13 residues. The V end lost 6 bases, the J end lost 6 bases, and 9 bases lay between the germline ends. From germline, CDR1 is MRHNA and CDR2 SNTAGT. The DNA for the CDR3 is TGTGCCAGCAGGCCAGGGCTTAATTCACCCCTCCACTTT. It is translated as CASRPGLNSPLHF.

This chain joins TRBV7-8 and TRBJ2-7; the D call may be TRBD1 or TRBD2 (5 bases each). This CDR3 has 15 amino acids. V was shortened by 5 bases and J by 1 base, with 15 bases between the two germline ends. Germline loops: CDR1 SGHVS, CDR2 FQNEAQ. The CDR3, as DNA: TGTGCCAGCAGCCGCACGGGACGGGAATCCTACGAGCAGTACTTC. Translating it yields CASSRTGRESYEQYF. Complete variable domain (other parts from reference TRBV7-8 and TRBJ2-7): GAGVSQSPRYKVAKRGQDVALRCDPISGHVSLFWYQQALGQGPEFLTYFQNEAQLDKSGLPSDRFFAERPEGSVSTLKIQRTQQEDSAVYLCASSRTGRESYEQYFGPGTRLTVT.

The chain joins TRBV30 to TRBJ2-7; D not certain. The CDR3 spans 11 residues. The V and J ends lost 2 bases and 2 bases respectively, with 4 bases between them. Germline V gene lookup returns CDR1 GTSNPN and CDR2 SVGIG (reference sequence). The CDR3 spells CAWSTPYEQYF. The CDR3 DNA reads as TGTGCCTGGAGTACGCCCTACGAGCAGTACTTC. The variable domain in full, with the rest retrieved from reference TRBV30 and TRBJ2-7, is SQTIHQWPATLVQPVGSPLSLECTVEGTSNPNLYWYRQAAGRGLQLLFYSVGIGQISSEVPQNLSASRPQDRQFILSSKKLLLSDSGFYLCAWSTPYEQYFGPGTRLTVT.

The chain has TRBV9 and TRBJ2-5; 15 bases match TRBD2. The junction had 3 bases not matched to a gene; V was cut back by 4 bases and J by 5 bases. The germline V gene has CDR1 SGDLS and CDR2 YYNGEE. This CDR3 has 15 residues. This CDR3 reads CASSPGLAGGETQYF. CDR3 nucleotide sequence: TGTGCCAGCAGCCCGGGACTAGCGGGAGGTGAGACCCAGTACTTC.

The V call is TRBV28, the J call TRBJ2-7; 8 bases map to TRBD1. This CDR3 comprises 15 residues. Germline V gene lookup returns CDR1 MDHEN and CDR2 SYDVKM. J gave up 7 bases and V 5 bases, and 13 bases lay outside the gene matches. CDR3 coding DNA: TGTGCCAGCAGTCGACCTTTTTCAGGGGGCAGGGAGCAGTACTTC. Protein product: CASSRPFSGGREQYF.

The chain recombines TRBV11-2 with TRBJ1-1; D gene unclear. The V gene's germline CDR1 is SGHAT and CDR2 FQNNGV. This CDR3 is 12 amino acids long. V dropped 4 bases and J dropped 1 base, with 4 bases sitting between them. The CDR3 region is CASSSQNTEAFF. DNA for the CDR3: TGTGCCAGCAGCTCCCAGAACACTGAAGCTTTCTTT.

This chain uses TRBV5-4 with TRBJ2-2; 11 bases map to TRBD2. Germline V gene lookup returns CDR1 SGHNT and CDR2 YYREEE (reference sequence). CDR3 length equals 16 residues. The J segment lost 4 bases and the V segment lost 4 bases, leaving 6 bases of the junction unmatched. CDR3 region: CASSASGLAGTGELFF. The CDR3 nucleotides read TGTGCCAGCAGCGCCTCAGGACTAGCGGGCACCGGGGAGCTGTTTTTT.

This chain connects TRBV6-1 to TRBJ1-1, with 9 bases matching TRBD1. This CDR3 contains 13 residues. Germline V gene lookup returns CDR1 MNHNS and CDR2 SASEGT. V lost 6 bases and J lost 5; bases outside the gene matches: 4. CDR3 loop: CASRVTGGTEAFF. The CDR3 DNA reads as TGTGCCAGCAGGGTGACAGGGGGAACTGAAGCTTTCTTT.

The chain combines TRBV10-3 with TRBJ2-1; 11 nucleotides line up with TRBD1. Trimming cost V 10 bases and J 7 bases; bases outside gene matches: 9. In germline, CDR1 is ENHRY, CDR2 SYGVKD. The CDR3 consists of 14 residues. The CDR3 here is CATRDRGGGNEQFF. CDR3 in DNA: TGTGCCACCAGGGACAGGGGGGGCGGGAATGAGCAGTTCTTC.

This rearrangement joins TRBV5-4 to TRBJ1-3; D perhaps matches TRBD1 (6 bases). Germline V gene lookup returns CDR1 SGHNT and CDR2 YYREEE (reference sequence). The CDR3 is made up of 14 amino acids. V lost 4 bases to trimming and J lost 4 bases, with 12 bases between them. The CDR3 region has the DNA TGTGCCAGCAGCGGCAGGGGAGTAGGAAACACCATATATTTT. It codes for CASSGRGVGNTIYF. The full variable domain, its missing parts supplied by reference TRBV5-4 and TRBJ1-3, is ETGVTQSPTHLIKTRGQQVTLRCSSQSGHNTVSWYQQALGQGPQFIFQYYREEENGRGNFPPRFSGLQFPNYSSELNVNALELDDSALYLCASSGRGVGNTIYFGEGSWLTVV.